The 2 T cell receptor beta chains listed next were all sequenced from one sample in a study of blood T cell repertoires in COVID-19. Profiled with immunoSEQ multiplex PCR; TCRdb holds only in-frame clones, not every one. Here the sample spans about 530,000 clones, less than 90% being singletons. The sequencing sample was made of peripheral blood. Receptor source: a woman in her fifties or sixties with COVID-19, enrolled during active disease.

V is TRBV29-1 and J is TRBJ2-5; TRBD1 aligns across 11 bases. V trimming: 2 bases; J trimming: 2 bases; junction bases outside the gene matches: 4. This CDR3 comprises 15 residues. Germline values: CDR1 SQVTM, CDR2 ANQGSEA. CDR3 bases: TGCAGCGTTGAAAGGACAGGGGGCCGTCAAGAGACCCAGTACTTC. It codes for CSVERTGGRQETQYF. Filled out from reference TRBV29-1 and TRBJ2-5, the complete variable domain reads SAVISQKPSRDICQRGTSLTIQCQVDSQVTMMFWYRQQPGQSLTLIATANQGSEATYESGFVIDKFPISRPNLTFSTLTVSNMSPEDSSIYLCSVERTGGRQETQYFGPGTRLLVL.

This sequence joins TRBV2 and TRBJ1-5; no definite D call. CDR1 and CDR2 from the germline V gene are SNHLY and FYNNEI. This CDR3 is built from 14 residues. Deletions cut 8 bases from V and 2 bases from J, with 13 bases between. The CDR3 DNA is TGTGCCAGCCAGAGGGAGTCGGGCAATCAGCCCCAGCATTTT. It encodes CASQRESGNQPQHF.